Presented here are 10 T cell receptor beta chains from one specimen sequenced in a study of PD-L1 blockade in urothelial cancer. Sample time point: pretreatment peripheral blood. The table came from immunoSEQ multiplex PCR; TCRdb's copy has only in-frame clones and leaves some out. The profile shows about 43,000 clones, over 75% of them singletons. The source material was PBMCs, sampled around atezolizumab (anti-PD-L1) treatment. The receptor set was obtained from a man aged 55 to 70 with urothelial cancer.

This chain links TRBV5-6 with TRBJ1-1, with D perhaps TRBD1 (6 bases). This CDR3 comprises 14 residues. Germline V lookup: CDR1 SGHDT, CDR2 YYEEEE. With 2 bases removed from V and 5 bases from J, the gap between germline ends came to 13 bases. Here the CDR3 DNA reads TGTGCCAGCAGCTTTATCAGGGGCCTGACTGAAGCTTTCTTT. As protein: CASSFIRGLTEAFF.

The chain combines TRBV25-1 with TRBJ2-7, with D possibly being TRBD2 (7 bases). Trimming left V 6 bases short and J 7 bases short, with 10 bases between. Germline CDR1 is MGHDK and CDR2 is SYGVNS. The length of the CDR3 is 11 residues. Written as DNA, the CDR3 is TGTGCCAGCAGCGAGGGGGGGGAGCAGTACTTC. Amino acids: CASSEGGEQYF.

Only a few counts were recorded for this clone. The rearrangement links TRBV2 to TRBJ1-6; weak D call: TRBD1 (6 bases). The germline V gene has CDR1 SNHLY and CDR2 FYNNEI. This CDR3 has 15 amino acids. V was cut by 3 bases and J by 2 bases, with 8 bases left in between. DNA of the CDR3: TGTGCCAGCAGTGACGGGGGGCCCTATAATTCACCCCTCCACTTT. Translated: CASSDGGPYNSPLHF.

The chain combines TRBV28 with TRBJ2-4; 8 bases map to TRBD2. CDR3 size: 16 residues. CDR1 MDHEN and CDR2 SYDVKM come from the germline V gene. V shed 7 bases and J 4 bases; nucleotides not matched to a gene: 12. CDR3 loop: CASTPSSGSGKNIQYF. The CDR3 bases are TGTGCCAGCACCCCCTCAAGCGGGAGTGGGAAAAACATTCAGTACTTC.

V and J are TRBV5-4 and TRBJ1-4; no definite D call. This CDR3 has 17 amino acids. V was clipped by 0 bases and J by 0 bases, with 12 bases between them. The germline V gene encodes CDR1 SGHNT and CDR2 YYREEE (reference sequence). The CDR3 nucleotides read TGTGCCAGCAGCTTGGATCCCAGAATTACAACTAATGAAAAACTGTTTTTT. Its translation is CASSLDPRITTNEKLFF. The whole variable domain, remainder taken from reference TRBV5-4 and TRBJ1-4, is ETGVTQSPTHLIKTRGQQVTLRCSSQSGHNTVSWYQQALGQGPQFIFQYYREEENGRGNFPPRFSGLQFPNYSSELNVNALELDDSALYLCASSLDPRITTNEKLFFGSGTQLSVL.

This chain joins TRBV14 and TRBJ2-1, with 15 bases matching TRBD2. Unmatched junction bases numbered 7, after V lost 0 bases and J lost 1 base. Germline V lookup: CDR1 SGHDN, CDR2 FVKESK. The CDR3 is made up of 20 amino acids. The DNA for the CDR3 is TGTGCCAGCAGCCAAGATACCGGACTAGCGGGGGGGCGATCCTACAATGAGCAGTTCTTC. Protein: CASSQDTGLAGGRSYNEQFF.

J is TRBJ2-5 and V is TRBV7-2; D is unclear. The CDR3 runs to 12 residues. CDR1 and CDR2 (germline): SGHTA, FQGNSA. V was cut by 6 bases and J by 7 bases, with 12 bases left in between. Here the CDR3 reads CASSPQLGTQYF. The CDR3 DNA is TGTGCCAGCAGTCCACAGTTGGGGACCCAGTACTTC.

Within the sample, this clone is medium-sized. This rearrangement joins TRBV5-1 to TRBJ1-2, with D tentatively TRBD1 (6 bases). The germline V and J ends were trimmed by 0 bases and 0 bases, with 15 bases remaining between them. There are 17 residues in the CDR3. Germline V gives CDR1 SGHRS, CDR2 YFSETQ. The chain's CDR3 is CASSLGGSGQSNYGYTF. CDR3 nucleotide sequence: TGCGCCAGCAGCTTGGGGGGCTCGGGACAATCTAACTATGGCTACACCTTC.

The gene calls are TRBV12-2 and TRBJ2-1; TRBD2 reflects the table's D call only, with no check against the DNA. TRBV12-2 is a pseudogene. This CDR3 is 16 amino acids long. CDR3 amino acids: CASRLSGTSGVEEQFF. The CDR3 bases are TGTGCAAGTCGCCTCTCCGGGACTAGCGGGGTAGAGGAGCAGTTCTTC.

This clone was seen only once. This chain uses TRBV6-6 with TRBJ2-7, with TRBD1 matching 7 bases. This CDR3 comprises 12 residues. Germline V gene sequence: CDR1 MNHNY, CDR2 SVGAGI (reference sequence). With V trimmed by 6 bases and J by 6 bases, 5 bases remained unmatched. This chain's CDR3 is CASSWTGSEQYF. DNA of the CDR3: TGTGCCAGCAGCTGGACAGGTTCCGAGCAGTACTTC.